This TCR beta chain appears in the sequencing data of a study of CD8 T cells in ankylosing spondylitis (dated by TCRdb to about 2017). Study-level background: The study set out to find disease-linked TCR variants by profiling T cell receptor beta repertoires in ankylosing spondylitis patients and healthy donors. In total, the full study cohort was made up of roughly 110 healthy donors and 20 to 25 ankylosing spondylitis patients. Peripheral blood was sampled, and synovial fluid was additionally collected from ankylosing spondylitis patients. Study-wide findings and limitations: In peripheral blood, the disease-linked clones were found at relatively low frequencies and had a CD8+ phenotype. Some motif variants were previously reported in synovial fluid and blood of reactive arthritis patients, suggesting common disease-initiation mechanisms. Significant enrichment of the disease-linked clones was reported in matched synovial fluid samples from ankylosing spondylitis patients. Blood from ankylosing spondylitis patients appeared to be characterized by a TCR beta motif made up of about 8 highly homologous amino acid variants.

This clonotype was picked up many times. The target of this receptor is not known. Within one base of it there is no much larger clone, and no base qualities were kept. At the junction V is shortened by 1 base and J by 4 bases; bases outside the gene matches: 1. Based on the germline V gene, the CDR1 and CDR2 sequences are MGHRA and YSYEKL. Its CDR3 holds 15 amino acids, cysteine through phenylalanine. The read is trimmed to its CDR3 DNA, 45 bases read in frame from base 1. Sequencing used an Illumina HiSeq 2500. Quantitative 5'-RACE with molecular barcodes was used to prepare TCR beta libraries. For the original study's pipeline: Disease-linked TCR variants were identified with a new computational method built on a probabilistic model of VDJ rearrangement. TCRdb reworked the public reads: Q25 trimming with fastp, MiXCR clone assembly, productive beta chains retained. Rows merge per CDR3 protein into single entries with the most common DNA and genes. The V and J calls and clone size come from TCRdb's table, not from the authors' own analysis. This sample gives about 130,000 distinct CDR3 sequences in total; over 6% of them show up just once. 12% of the sample belongs to the ten largest clones.

Here the chain combines TRBV4-1 and TRBJ1-4; TRBD1 fits 9 bases in the junction. Sequencing was carried out using blood, either unsorted or a sorted T cell fraction (not recorded which). The sequence was obtained from a male donor with ankylosing spondylitis or in good health (not recorded which). At the DNA level, the sequence is TGCGCCAGCAGCCAAGGGGACAGGGATAATGAAAAACTGTTTTTT. This gives the protein CASSQGDRDNEKLFF.